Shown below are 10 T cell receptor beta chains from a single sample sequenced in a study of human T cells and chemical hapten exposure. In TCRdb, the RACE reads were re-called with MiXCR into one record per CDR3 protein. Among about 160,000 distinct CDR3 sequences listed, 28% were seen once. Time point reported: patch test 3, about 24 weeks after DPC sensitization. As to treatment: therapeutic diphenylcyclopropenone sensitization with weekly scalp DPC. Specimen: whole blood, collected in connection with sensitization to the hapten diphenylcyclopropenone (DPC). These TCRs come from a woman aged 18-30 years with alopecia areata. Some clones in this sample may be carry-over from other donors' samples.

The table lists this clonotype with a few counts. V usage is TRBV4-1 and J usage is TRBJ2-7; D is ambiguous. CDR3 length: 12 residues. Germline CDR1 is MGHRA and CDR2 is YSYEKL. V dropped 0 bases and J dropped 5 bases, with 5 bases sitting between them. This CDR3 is CASSQDPHEQYF. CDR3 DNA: TGCGCCAGCAGCCAAGATCCCCACGAGCAGTACTTC.

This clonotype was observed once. CDR3 residues: CAISPPGGGAHDEQFF. CDR3 sequence (DNA): TGTGCCATCAGTCCCCCCGGAGGGGGGGCCCACGACGAGCAGTTCTTC. V gene TRBV10-3 combines with J gene TRBJ2-1, with D perhaps TRBD2 (7 bases). The length of the CDR3 is 16 residues. Deletions cut 5 bases from V and 10 bases from J, with 24 bases between. Germline CDR1 and CDR2: ENHRY and SYGVKD.

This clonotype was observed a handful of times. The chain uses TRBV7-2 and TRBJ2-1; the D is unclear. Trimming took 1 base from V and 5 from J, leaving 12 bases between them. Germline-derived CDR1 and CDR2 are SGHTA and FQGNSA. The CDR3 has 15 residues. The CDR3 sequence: CASSLGDSKHNEQFF. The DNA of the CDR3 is TGTGCCAGCAGCTTAGGAGACTCGAAGCACAATGAGCAGTTCTTC.

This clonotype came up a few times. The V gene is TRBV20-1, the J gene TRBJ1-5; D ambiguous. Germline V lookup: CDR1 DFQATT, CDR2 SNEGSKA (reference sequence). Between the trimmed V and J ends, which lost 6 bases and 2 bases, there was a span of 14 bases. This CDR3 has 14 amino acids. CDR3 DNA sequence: TGCAGTGCAGTAGGTTTTGACGGCAATCAGCCCCAGCATTTT. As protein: CSAVGFDGNQPQHF.

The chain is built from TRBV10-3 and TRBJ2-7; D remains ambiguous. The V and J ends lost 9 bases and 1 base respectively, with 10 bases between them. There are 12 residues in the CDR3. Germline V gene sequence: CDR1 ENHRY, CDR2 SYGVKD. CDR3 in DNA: TGTGCCATGTCGTCAAGTTCCTACGAGCAGTACTTC. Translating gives CAMSSSSYEQYF.

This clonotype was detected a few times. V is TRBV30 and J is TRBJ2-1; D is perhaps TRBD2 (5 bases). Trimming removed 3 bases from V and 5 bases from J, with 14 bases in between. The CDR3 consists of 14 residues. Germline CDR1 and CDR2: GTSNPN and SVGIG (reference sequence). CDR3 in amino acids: CAWSLGSGNNEQFF. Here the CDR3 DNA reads TGTGCCTGGAGCCTAGGGAGCGGCAACAATGAGCAGTTCTTC.

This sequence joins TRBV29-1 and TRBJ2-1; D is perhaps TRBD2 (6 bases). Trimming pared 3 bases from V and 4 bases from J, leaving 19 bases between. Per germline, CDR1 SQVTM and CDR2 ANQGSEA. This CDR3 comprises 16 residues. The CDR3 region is CSVDPLTGEEYNEQFF. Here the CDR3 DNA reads TGCAGCGTTGACCCCCTTACGGGAGAGGAGTACAATGAGCAGTTCTTC.

The CDR3 here is CASSLRRGQDEQFF. CDR3 DNA: TGTGCCAGCAGCTTACGCAGGGGGCAGGATGAGCAGTTCTTC. The genes are TRBV11-3 and TRBJ2-1, with 8 bases matching TRBD1. After removal of 2 bases from V and 8 bases from J, the junction contained 5 bases not matched to a gene. Germline-derived CDR1 and CDR2 are SGHNT and YENEEA. CDR3 size: 14 residues.

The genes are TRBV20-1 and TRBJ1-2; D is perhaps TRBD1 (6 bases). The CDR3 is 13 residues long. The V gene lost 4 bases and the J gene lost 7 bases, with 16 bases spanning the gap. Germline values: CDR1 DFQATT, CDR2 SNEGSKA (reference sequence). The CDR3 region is CSANLAGALGYTF. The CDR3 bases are TGCAGTGCTAATTTGGCAGGGGCGCTTGGCTACACCTTC.

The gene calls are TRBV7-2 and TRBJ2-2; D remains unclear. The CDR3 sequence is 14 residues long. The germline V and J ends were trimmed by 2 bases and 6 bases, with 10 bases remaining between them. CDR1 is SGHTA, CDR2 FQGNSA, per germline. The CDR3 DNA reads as TGTGCCAGCAGCTTAATGCTGTTTCCCGGGGAGCTGTTTTTT. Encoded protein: CASSLMLFPGELFF.